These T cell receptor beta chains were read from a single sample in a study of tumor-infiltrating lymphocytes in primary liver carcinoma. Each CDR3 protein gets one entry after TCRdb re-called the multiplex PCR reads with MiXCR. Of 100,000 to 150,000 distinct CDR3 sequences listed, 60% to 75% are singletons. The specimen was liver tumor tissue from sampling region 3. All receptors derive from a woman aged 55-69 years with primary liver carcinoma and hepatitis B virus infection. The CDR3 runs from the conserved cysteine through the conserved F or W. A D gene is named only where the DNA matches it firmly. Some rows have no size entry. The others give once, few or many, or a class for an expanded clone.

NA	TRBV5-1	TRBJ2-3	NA	CASGAAATSTDTQYF	TGCGCCAGCGGCGCGGCAGCCACTAGCACAGATACGCAGTATTTT
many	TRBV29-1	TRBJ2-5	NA	CSVELPAQETQYF	TGCAGCGTTGAACTACCCGCGCAAGAGACCCAGTACTTC
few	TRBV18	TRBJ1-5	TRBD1	CASSADRGQPQHF	TGTGCCAGCTCAGCGGACAGGGGACAGCCCCAGCATTTT
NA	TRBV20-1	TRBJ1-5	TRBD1	CSVRSGTGADLSNQPQHF	TGCAGTGTTCGATCCGGGACAGGGGCTGACCTTAGCAATCAGCCCCAGCATTTT
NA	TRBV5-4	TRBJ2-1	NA	CASSLGPPIYNEQFF	TGTGCCAGTAGCTTAGGGCCTCCAATATACAATGAGCAATTCTTC
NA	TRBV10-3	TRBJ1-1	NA	CTISESVLSGLEAEAFF	TGTACCATCAGTGAGTCGGTCCTCTCAGGGTTAGAGGCTGAAGCTTTCTTT
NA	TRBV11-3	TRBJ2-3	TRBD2	CTSSPREREPGTLYF	TGTACCAGCAGCCCCCGTGAGCGGGAGCCAGGTACGCTGTATTTT
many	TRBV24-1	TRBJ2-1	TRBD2	CATSATDGGSYNEQFF	TGTGCCACCAGTGCCACCGACGGCGGGAGTTACAATGAGCAGTTCTTC
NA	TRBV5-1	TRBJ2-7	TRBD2	CASSLDSTSGMYEQYF	TGCGCCAGCAGCTTGGATTCCACTAGCGGGATGTACGAGCAGTACTTC
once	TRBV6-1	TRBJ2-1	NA	CATTLGTGTSDNERFF	TGTGCCACCACACTCGGGACCGGGACCAGCGACAATGAGCGGTTCTTC
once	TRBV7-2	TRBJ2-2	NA	CAGSRFIAYTGELFF	TGTGCCGGCAGCCGATTCATTGCTTACACCGGGGAGCTGTTTTTT
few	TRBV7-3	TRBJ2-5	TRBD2	CASSLMRAGGVETQYF	TGTGCCAGCAGCTTAATGAGGGCGGGAGGTGTGGAGACCCAGTACTTC
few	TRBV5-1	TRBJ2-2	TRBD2	CASKPLLRGAGELFF	TGCGCCAGCAAACCCCTATTGCGGGGGGCCGGGGAGCTGTTTTTT
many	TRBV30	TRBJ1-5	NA	CAWSRGARGNQPQHF	TGTGCCTGGAGTAGGGGGGCGCGGGGCAATCAGCCCCAGCATTTT
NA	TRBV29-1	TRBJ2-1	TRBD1	CSGLDRGIGHGQFF	TGCAGTGGGTTGGACAGGGGAATCGGTCATGGGCAGTTCTTC
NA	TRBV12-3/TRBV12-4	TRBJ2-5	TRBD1	CVSTMDRARAQYF	TGTGTCAGCACTATGGACAGGGCCAGGGCCCAGTACTTC
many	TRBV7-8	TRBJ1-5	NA	CASSFTGGNNQPQHF	TGTGCCAGCAGCTTCACGGGTGGGAACAATCAGCCCCAGCATTTT
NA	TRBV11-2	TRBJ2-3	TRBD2	CASSLGLGRTATLYF	TGTGCCAGCAGCCTCGGACTAGGACGCACAGCTACGCTGTATTTT
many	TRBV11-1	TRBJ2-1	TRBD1	CASSGTGGRGNEQFF	TGTGCCAGCAGCGGTACAGGGGGGAGAGGTAATGAGCAGTTCTTC
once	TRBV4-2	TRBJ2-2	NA	CANSQGAAGELFF	TGTGCCAATAGCCAAGGGGCTGCCGGGGAGCTGTTTTTT
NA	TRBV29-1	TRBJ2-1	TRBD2	CSVNTSGGYNEQFF	TGCAGCGTCAACACTAGCGGGGGCTACAATGAGCAATTCTTC
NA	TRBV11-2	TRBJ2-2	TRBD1	CASGLSGASGGHLVRTGELFF	TGTGCCAGCGGCTTATCTGGGGCTTCAGGGGGCCACCTCGTTCGGACCGGGGAGCTGTTTTTT
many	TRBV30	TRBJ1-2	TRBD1	CAWKGGGVGGYTF	TGTGCCTGGAAGGGAGGGGGCGTAGGCGGCTACACCTTC
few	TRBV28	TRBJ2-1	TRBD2	CASSPRSGRGGFF	TGTGCCAGCAGTCCCCGTAGCGGGAGGGGGGGGTTCTTC
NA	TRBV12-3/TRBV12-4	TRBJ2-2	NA	CASSGLRNTGELFF	TGTGCCAGCAGCGGCCTTCGGAACACCGGGGAGCTGTTTTTC
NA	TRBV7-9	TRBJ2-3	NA	CASSIPGIADTQYF	TGTGCCAGCAGCATACCTGGGATAGCAGATACGCAGTATTTT
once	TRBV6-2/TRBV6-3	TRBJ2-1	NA	CANSDALSLSYNEQFF	TGTGCCAACAGTGACGCCTTGAGTCTCTCCTACAATGAGCAGTTCTTC
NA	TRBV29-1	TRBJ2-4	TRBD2	CSLGIGGYVQYF	TGCAGCCTCGGAATCGGGGGGTACGTTCAGTACTTC
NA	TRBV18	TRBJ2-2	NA	CVSSPEQRLNTGELFF	TGTGTCAGCTCACCGGAGCAGCGGCTAAACACCGGGGAGCTGTTTTTT
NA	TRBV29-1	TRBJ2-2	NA	CRVVGRGVTGEPFF	TGCAGGGTTGTCGGCAGGGGGGTTACCGGGGAGCCGTTTTTT
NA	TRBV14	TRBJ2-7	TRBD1	CVSSQDPTGIDRGPYEQYF	TGTGTCAGCAGCCAAGATCCGACCGGCATCGACAGGGGGCCCTACGAGCAATACTTC
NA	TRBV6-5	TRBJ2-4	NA	CASSYLAGAGNIQYF	TGTGCCAGCAGTTACCTAGCTGGAGCCGGGAACATTCAGTACTTC
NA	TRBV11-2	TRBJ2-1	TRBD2	CASSRRLAGRPGDEQFF	TGTGCCAGCAGCAGGAGGCTAGCGGGAAGGCCGGGGGATGAGCAGTTCTTT
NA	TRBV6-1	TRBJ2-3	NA	CASSGGVWDMQYF	TGTGCCAGCAGCGGAGGTGTGTGGGATATGCAGTATTTT
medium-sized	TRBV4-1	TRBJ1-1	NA	CASSAGNTEAFF	TGCGCCAGCAGCGCAGGGAACACTGAAGCTTTCTTT
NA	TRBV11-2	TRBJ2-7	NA	CTSSLDPGHTSEQYF	TGTACCAGCAGCTTAGACCCGGGTCATACGTCCGAGCAGTACTTC
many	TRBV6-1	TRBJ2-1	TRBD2	CASEFLTSGSDGDEQFF	TGTGCCAGCGAGTTCCTGACTAGCGGGAGCGATGGGGATGAGCAGTTCTTC
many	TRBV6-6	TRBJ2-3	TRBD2	CASRSAGGRTDTQYF	TGTGCCAGCAGGTCTGCGGGAGGCCGCACAGATACGCAGTATTTT
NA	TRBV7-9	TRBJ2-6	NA	CTSSLHGVGTNVLTF	TGTACCAGCAGCTTACATGGGGTTGGGACCAACGTCCTGACTTTC
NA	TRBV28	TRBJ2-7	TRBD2	CASRALGLAGGQYF	TGTGCCAGCAGAGCCCTGGGACTAGCGGGAGGGCAGTACTTC